The 16 T cell receptor beta chains given below trace back to one sample, sequenced in a study of shared clonotypes between healthy human individuals. The protocol was immunoSEQ multiplex PCR, while the TCRdb copy is restricted to in-frame clones and leaves out a portion. Of approximately 1.9 million clones listed, 93% are singletons. The naive CD8 population came from CD45RO-negative cells selected for CCR7, without terminally differentiated effector memory CD45RA+ cells. Source material: naive CD8+ T cells from PBMCs. These receptors were taken from a young man in good health. Some clones in this sample may be carry-over from other donors' samples.

This sequence joins TRBV5-4 and TRBJ2-7; D call uncertain. This CDR3 contains 11 residues. The germline V and J ends were trimmed by 2 bases and 7 bases, with 7 bases remaining between them. The germline V gene encodes CDR1 SGHNT and CDR2 YYREEE (reference sequence). The CDR3: CASSFGEEQYF. Written as DNA, the CDR3 is TGTGCCAGCAGCTTTGGAGAGGAGCAGTACTTC. The full variable domain, rest sourced from reference TRBV5-4 and TRBJ2-7, is ETGVTQSPTHLIKTRGQQVTLRCSSQSGHNTVSWYQQALGQGPQFIFQYYREEENGRGNFPPRFSGLQFPNYSSELNVNALELDDSALYLCASSFGEEQYFGPGTRLTVT.

V gene TRBV28 combines with J gene TRBJ2-1; D is possibly TRBD2 (6 bases). The germline gives CDR1 MDHEN, CDR2 SYDVKM. Trimming removed 3 bases at V and 2 bases at J, with 8 bases between. This CDR3 is 14 amino acids long. This CDR3 reads CASSFIAAYNEQFF. DNA for the CDR3: TGTGCCAGCAGTTTCATAGCGGCCTACAATGAGCAGTTCTTC.

This clone appeared a single time. V is TRBV7-9 and J is TRBJ2-1, with TRBD2 matching 16 bases. The junction had 8 bases not matched to a gene; V was cut back by 5 bases and J by 7 bases. There are 17 residues in the CDR3. Germline V lookup: CDR1 SEHNR, CDR2 FQNEAQ (reference sequence). The CDR3 DNA sequence: TGTGCCAGCAGCCTCGGGACTAGCGGGAGGGCGAGTAATGAGCAGTTCTTC. As protein: CASSLGTSGRASNEQFF.

In the case of this clone: The sample carries other DNA sequences with the same CDR3. This rearrangement joins TRBV5-1 to TRBJ2-7; D unclear. Between the trimmed V and J ends, which lost 1 base and 0 bases, there was a span of 8 bases. Germline-derived CDR1 and CDR2 are SGHRS and YFSETQ. The CDR3 runs to 14 residues. The CDR3: CASSLIGGSYEQYF. CDR3 in DNA: TGCGCCAGCAGCTTGATTGGCGGCTCCTACGAGCAGTACTTC.

This sequence joins TRBV4-3 and TRBJ1-4, with 8 positions matching TRBD1. Germline lookup yields CDR1 LGHNA and CDR2 YSLEER. V lost 1 base and J lost 7; bases outside the gene matches: 2. The CDR3 has 14 residues. Written as DNA, the CDR3 is TGCGCCAGCAGCCAAGCAGGGGGCGGTGAAAAACTGTTTTTT. Its protein product is CASSQAGGGEKLFF.

DNA of the CDR3: TGTGCCAGCAGTTCCTCGACAGAAGGGGGGAGGGACACCTTC. This gives the protein CASSSSTEGGRDTF. The J gene is TRBJ1-2, the V gene TRBV28; D may be TRBD1 (6 bases). The CDR3 spans 14 residues. The V end lost 4 bases, the J end lost 12 bases, and 21 bases lay between the germline ends. Germline values: CDR1 MDHEN, CDR2 SYDVKM.

J is TRBJ2-7 and V is TRBV5-4; D gene unclear. There are 11 residues in the CDR3. CDR1 and CDR2 (germline): SGHNT, YYREEE (reference sequence). The CDR3 DNA reads TGTGCGAGAAGATGGGTCTACGAGCAGTACTTC. Protein sequence: CARRWVYEQYF.

This rearrangement joins TRBV7-9 to TRBJ2-1; D possibly corresponds to TRBD2 (5 bases). The CDR3 covers 12 residues. CDR1 is SEHNR, CDR2 FQNEAQ, per germline (reference sequence). V lost 6 bases and J 7 bases, leaving 10 bases between the germline ends. This CDR3 is CASSSERNEQFF. The CDR3 DNA reads as TGTGCCAGCAGTAGCGAGCGGAATGAGCAGTTCTTC.

The chain is built from TRBV11-2 and TRBJ2-3; D unclear. Germline V gene sequence: CDR1 SGHAT, CDR2 FQNNGV. V was cut by 2 bases and J by 0 bases, with 12 bases left in between. The length of the CDR3 is 16 residues. In DNA form, the CDR3 reads TGTGCCAGCAGCTTACTATTCACTACAAGCACAGATACGCAGTATTTT. Translated, it gives CASSLLFTTSTDTQYF.

V gene TRBV10-3 combines with J gene TRBJ1-1, with TRBD1 matching over 8 bases. The CDR3 covers 11 residues. Germline V gene lookup returns CDR1 ENHRY and CDR2 SYGVKD. The V segment lost 10 bases and the J segment 7 bases; nucleotides outside the gene matches: 5. The CDR3 DNA follows: TGTGCCACTGGAGACAGGGGTGAAGCTTTCTTT. It specifies CATGDRGEAFF.

This clone was detected only a few times. V and J are TRBV6-1 and TRBJ2-7; 9 bases align to TRBD1. The germline CDR1 and CDR2 sequences are MNHNS and SASEGT. This CDR3 region has 14 residues. V lost 4 bases, J lost 3 bases, and 4 bases stayed unmatched. The CDR3 nucleotides read TGTGCCAGCAGTGGGAGGACAGGGGTCTACGAGCAGTACTTC. This encodes CASSGRTGVYEQYF.

The chain joins TRBV2 to TRBJ2-3, with TRBD2 matching over 7 bases. From germline, CDR1 is SNHLY and CDR2 FYNNEI. The CDR3 runs 11 residues. DNA for the CDR3: TGTGTTAGCGGGTCGAAGGGTACGCAGTATTTT. Amino acids: CVSGSKGTQYF.

This chain connects TRBV27 to TRBJ2-7, with 7 bases matching TRBD1. Germline values: CDR1 MNHEY, CDR2 SMNVEV (reference sequence). This CDR3 contains 17 residues. V trimming: 5 bases; J trimming: 6 bases; junction bases outside the gene matches: 19. DNA of the CDR3: TGTGCCAGCAGTCCAGCGACATACAGGGGCCGGGGAAGCGAGCAGTACTTC. This translates into CASSPATYRGRGSEQYF.

The chain recombines TRBV4-1 with TRBJ1-2; a weak D match, TRBD1 (5 bases). The CDR3 runs to 17 residues. V was clipped by 4 bases and J by 3 bases, with 21 bases between them. Germline V gene lookup returns CDR1 MGHRA and CDR2 YSYEKL. CDR3 nucleotide sequence: TGCGCCAGCAGCCCCTTGGTAGGGGAAGGGTCGGACTATGGCTACACCTTC. Protein: CASSPLVGEGSDYGYTF.

The chain is built from TRBV14 and TRBJ2-7; D might be TRBD1 (8 bases). Germline CDR1 reads SGHDN; CDR2 reads FVKESK. V was trimmed by 0 bases and J by 2 bases, leaving 14 bases between them. CDR3 length: 16 residues. The CDR3 is CASSQETGEGAYEQYF. CDR3 nucleotides: TGTGCCAGCAGCCAAGAGACAGGGGAGGGGGCCTACGAGCAGTACTTC.

The V gene is TRBV7-9, the J gene TRBJ1-2; no definite D call. V lost 1 base and J lost 5, with 14 bases in between. The CDR3 is 15 amino acids. CDR1 is SEHNR, CDR2 FQNEAQ, per germline (reference sequence). CDR3 in amino acids: CASSLGDPRSYGYTF. Written as DNA, the CDR3 is TGTGCCAGCAGCTTAGGCGATCCCAGGTCTTATGGCTACACCTTC.